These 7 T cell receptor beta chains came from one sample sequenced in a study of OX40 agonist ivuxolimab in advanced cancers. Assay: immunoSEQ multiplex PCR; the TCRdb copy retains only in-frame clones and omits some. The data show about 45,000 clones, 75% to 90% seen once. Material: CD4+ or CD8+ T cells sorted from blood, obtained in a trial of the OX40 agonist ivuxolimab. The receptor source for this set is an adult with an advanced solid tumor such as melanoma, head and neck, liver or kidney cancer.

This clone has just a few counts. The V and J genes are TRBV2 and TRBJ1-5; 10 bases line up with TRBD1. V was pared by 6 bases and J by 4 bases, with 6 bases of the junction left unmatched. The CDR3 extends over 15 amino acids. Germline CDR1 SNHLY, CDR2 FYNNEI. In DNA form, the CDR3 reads TGTGCCAGCAGGGACAGGGGGGATGTTAATCAGCCCCAGCATTTT. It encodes CASRDRGDVNQPQHF.

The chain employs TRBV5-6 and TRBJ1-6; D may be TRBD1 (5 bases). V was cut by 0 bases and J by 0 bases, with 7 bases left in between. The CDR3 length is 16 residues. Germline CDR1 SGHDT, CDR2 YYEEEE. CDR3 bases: TGTGCCAGCAGCTTGGAGGGGAGCTCCTATAATTCACCCCTCCACTTT. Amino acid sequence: CASSLEGSSYNSPLHF. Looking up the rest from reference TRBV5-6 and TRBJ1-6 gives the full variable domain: DAGVTQSPTHLIKTRGQQVTLRCSPKSGHDTVSWYQQALGQGPQFIFQYYEEEERQRGNFPDRFSGHQFPNYSSELNVNALLLGDSALYLCASSLEGSSYNSPLHFGNGTRLTVT.

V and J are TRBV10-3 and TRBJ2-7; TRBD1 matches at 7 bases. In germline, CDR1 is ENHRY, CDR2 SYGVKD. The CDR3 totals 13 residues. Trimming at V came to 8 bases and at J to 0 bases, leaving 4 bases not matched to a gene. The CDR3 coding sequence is TGTGCCATCGGGACAGTAGGCTCCTACGAGCAGTACTTC. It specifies CAIGTVGSYEQYF.

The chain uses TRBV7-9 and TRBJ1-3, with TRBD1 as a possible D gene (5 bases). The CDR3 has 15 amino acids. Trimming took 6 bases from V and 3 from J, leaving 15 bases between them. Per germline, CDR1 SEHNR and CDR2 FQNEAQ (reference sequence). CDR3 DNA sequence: TGTGCCAGCAGATCCCAGGGCGCAAGTGGAAACACCATATATTTT. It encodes CASRSQGASGNTIYF.

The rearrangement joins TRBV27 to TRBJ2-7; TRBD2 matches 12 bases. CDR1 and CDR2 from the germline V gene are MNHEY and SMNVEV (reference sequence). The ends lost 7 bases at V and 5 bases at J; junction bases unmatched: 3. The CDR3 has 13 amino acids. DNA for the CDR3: TGTGCCAGCAAACTAGCGGGAGGCCACGAGCAGTACTTC. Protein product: CASKLAGGHEQYF.

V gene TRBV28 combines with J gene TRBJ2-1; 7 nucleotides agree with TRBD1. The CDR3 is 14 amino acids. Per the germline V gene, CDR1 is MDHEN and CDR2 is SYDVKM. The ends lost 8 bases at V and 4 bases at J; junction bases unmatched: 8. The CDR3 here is CASGSGTVYNEQFF. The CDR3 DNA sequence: TGTGCCAGCGGTTCCGGGACAGTTTACAATGAGCAGTTCTTC.

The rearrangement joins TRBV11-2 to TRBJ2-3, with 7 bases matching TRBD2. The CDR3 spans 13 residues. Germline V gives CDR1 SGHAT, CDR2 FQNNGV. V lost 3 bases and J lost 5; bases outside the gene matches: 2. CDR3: CASSLGLQDTQYF. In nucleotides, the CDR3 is TGTGCCAGCAGCTTGGGACTACAAGATACGCAGTATTTT.